Listed here are 7 T cell receptor beta chains from one sample, sequenced in a study of cytomegalovirus exposure and HLA in healthy donors. Assay: immunoSEQ multiplex PCR; the TCRdb copy retains only in-frame clones and omits some. The sample lists about 120,000 clones; more than 75% were seen once. Sequencing input: PBMCs. Receptors were obtained from a woman younger than 35 in good health and CMV-seropositive.

The rearrangement uses TRBV4-1 and TRBJ2-3; weak D call: TRBD2 (6 bases). The V gene's germline CDR1 is MGHRA and CDR2 YSYEKL. CDR3 length: 15 residues. Trimming shortened V by 0 bases and J by 0 bases, and 7 bases separated the two germline ends. CDR3 in amino acids: CASSQEGLSTDTQYF. The CDR3 nucleotides are TGCGCCAGCAGCCAAGAGGGACTCAGCACAGATACGCAGTATTTT.

The chain combines TRBV18 with TRBJ2-3; 10 nucleotides align to TRBD2. CDR3 length equals 14 residues. Germline loops: CDR1 KGHSH, CDR2 LQKENI. V lost 3 bases to trimming and J lost 15 bases; unmatched junction nucleotides: 12. DNA of the CDR3: TGTGCCAGCTCACCCACCCCGGCTAGCGGGGGCAGTTATTTT. Residues: CASSPTPASGGSYF.

The chain uses TRBV19 and TRBJ1-1; 10 bases are shared with TRBD1. CDR1 is LNHDA, CDR2 SQIVND, per germline (reference sequence). Trimming at V came to 5 bases and at J to 5 bases, leaving 5 bases not matched to a gene. The CDR3 is made up of 14 amino acids. CDR3 in DNA: TGTGCCAGTAGTCAGGGACAGGGGAGGACTGAAGCTTTCTTT. Its protein product is CASSQGQGRTEAFF.

V gene TRBV12-5 combines with J gene TRBJ1-5, with 8 positions matching TRBD1. CDR3 length: 15 amino acids. The V segment lost 6 bases and the J segment 4 bases; nucleotides outside the gene matches: 8. Germline V gene lookup returns CDR1 LGHNT and CDR2 FRNRAP. The CDR3 spells CASGPRDRPNQPQHF. The DNA for the CDR3 is TGTGCTAGTGGCCCCCGGGACAGGCCAAATCAGCCCCAGCATTTT.

The rearrangement joins TRBV7-9 to TRBJ1-2; tentatively, D is TRBD1 (6 bases). V lost 3 bases to trimming and J lost 8 bases, with 13 bases between them. The CDR3 consists of 13 residues. In germline, CDR1 is SEHNR, CDR2 FQNEAQ (reference sequence). The CDR3 nucleotides read TGTGCCAGCAGCTTCGAAAAGGGGGACGGCTACACCTTC. It specifies CASSFEKGDGYTF.

The genes are TRBV12-5 and TRBJ2-1; the match to TRBD2 covers 9 bases. The CDR3 runs to 14 residues. Trimming removed 4 bases from V and 6 bases from J; junction bases left unmatched: 4. Germline V gives CDR1 LGHNT, CDR2 FRNRAP. The CDR3 protein is CASGYSGSPNEQFF. DNA of the CDR3: TGTGCTAGTGGTTATAGCGGGAGTCCCAATGAGCAGTTCTTC.

The chain recombines TRBV5-1 with TRBJ1-2; 8 bases map to TRBD1. The CDR3 loop spans 17 amino acids. In germline, CDR1 is SGHRS, CDR2 YFSETQ. V lost 4 bases and J lost 4; bases outside the gene matches: 15. CDR3 amino acids: CASSVGLRDRTSYGYTF. The CDR3 nucleotides are TGCGCCAGCAGCGTGGGGCTCCGGGACAGGACCTCCTATGGCTACACCTTC. Variable domain in full (rest from reference TRBV5-1 and TRBJ1-2): KAGVTQTPRYLIKTRGQQVTLSCSPISGHRSVSWYQQTPGQGLQFLFEYFSETQRNKGNFPGRFSGRQFSNSRSEMNVSTLELGDSALYLCASSVGLRDRTSYGYTFGSGTRLTVV.